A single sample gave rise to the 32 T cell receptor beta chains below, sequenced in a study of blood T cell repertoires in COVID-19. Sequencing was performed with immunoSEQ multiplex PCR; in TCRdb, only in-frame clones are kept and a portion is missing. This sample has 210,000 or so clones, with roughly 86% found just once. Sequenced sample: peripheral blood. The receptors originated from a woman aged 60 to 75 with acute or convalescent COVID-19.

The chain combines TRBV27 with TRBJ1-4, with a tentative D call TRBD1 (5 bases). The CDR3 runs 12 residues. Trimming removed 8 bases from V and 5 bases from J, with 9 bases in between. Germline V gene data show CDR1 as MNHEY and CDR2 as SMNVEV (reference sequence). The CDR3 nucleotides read TGTGCCAGCCAGGGCACAAATGAAAAACTGTTTTTT. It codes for CASQGTNEKLFF.

CDR3 DNA: TGTGCCAGCAGCCAAGGCCGGACTAGCGGTCTCACCGGGGAGCTGTTTTTT. It translates to CASSQGRTSGLTGELFF. V usage is TRBV4-2 and J usage is TRBJ2-2; 10 bases match TRBD2. V was clipped by 1 base and J by 4 bases; unmatched bases: 6. Germline V gene sequence: CDR1 LGHNA, CDR2 YNFKEQ. CDR3 length equals 17 residues.

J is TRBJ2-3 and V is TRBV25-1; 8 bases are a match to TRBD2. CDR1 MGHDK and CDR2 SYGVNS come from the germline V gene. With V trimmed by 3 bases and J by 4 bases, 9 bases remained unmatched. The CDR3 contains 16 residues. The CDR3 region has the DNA TGTGCCAGCAGTGACTGGGCTAGCGGGTTGTCAGATACGCAGTATTTT. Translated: CASSDWASGLSDTQYF.

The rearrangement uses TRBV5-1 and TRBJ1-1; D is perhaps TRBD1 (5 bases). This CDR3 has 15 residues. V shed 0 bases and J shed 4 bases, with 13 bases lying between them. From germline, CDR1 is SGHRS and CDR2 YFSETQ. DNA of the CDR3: TGCGCCAGCAGCTTGGTAACGGGTAGGGGCACTGAAGCTTTCTTT. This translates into CASSLVTGRGTEAFF. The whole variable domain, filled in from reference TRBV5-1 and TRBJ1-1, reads KAGVTQTPRYLIKTRGQQVTLSCSPISGHRSVSWYQQTPGQGLQFLFEYFSETQRNKGNFPGRFSGRQFSNSRSEMNVSTLELGDSALYLCASSLVTGRGTEAFFGQGTRLTVV.

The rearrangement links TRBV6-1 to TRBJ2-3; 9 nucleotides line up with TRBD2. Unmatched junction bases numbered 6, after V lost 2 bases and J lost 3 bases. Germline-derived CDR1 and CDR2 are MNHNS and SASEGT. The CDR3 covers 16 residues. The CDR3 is CASSERSGGLTDTQYF. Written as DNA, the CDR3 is TGTGCCAGCAGTGAAAGAAGCGGGGGGTTAACAGATACGCAGTATTTT.

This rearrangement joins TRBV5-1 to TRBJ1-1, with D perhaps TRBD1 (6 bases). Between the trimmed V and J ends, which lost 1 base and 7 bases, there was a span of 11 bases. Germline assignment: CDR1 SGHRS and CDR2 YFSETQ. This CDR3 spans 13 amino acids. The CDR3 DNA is TGCGCCAGCAGCTTGTTGGGGGCCTATGAAGCTTTCTTT. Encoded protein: CASSLLGAYEAFF.

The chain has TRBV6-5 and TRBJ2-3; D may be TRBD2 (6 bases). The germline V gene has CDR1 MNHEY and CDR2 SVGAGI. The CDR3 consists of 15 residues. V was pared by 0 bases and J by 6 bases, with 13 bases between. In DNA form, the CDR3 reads TGTGCCAGCAGTTACTCGACTGGAGGAGGGGATACGCAGTATTTT. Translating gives CASSYSTGGGDTQYF.

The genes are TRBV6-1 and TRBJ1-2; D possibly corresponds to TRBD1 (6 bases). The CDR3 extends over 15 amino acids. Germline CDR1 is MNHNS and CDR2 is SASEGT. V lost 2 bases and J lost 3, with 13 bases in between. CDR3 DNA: TGTGCCAGCAGTGAAACAGGGAGAGGGTACTATGGCTACACCTTC. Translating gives CASSETGRGYYGYTF.

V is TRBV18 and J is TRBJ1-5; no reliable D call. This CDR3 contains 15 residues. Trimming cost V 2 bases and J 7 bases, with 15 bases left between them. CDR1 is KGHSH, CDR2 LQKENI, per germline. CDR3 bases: TGTGCCAGCTCACCAAATTCGGGTACGGGGCAGCCCCAGCATTTT. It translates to CASSPNSGTGQPQHF.

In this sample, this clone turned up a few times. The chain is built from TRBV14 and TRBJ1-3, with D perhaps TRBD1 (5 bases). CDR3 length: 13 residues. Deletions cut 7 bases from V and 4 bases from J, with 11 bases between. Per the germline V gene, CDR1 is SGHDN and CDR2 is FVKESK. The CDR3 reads CASIQGSGNTIYF. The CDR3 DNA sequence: TGTGCCAGCATTCAGGGTAGCGGAAACACCATATATTTT.

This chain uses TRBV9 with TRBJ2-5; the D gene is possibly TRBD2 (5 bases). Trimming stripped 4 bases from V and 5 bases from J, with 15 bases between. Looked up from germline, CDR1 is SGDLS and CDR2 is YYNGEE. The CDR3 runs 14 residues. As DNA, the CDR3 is TGTGCCAGCAGCCCCGAGGGTAGCTTCGAGACCCAGTACTTC. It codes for CASSPEGSFETQYF. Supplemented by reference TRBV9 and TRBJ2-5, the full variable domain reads DSGVTQTPKHLITATGQRVTLRCSPRSGDLSVYWYQQSLDQGLQFLIQYYNGEERAKGNILERFSAQQFPDLHSELNLSSLELGDSALYFCASSPEGSFETQYFGPGTRLLVL.

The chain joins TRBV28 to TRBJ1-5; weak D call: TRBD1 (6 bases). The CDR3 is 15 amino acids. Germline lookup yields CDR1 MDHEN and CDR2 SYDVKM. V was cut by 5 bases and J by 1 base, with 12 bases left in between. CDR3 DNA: TGTGCCAGCAGTCCTACTCAGGGGAGCAATCAGCCCCAGCATTTT. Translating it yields CASSPTQGSNQPQHF.

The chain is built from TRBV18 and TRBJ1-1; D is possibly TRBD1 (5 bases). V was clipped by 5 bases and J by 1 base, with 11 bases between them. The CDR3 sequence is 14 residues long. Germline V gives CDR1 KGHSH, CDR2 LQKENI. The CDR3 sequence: CASSADRRNTEAFF. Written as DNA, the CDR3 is TGTGCCAGCTCAGCCGACAGACGGAACACTGAAGCTTTCTTT.

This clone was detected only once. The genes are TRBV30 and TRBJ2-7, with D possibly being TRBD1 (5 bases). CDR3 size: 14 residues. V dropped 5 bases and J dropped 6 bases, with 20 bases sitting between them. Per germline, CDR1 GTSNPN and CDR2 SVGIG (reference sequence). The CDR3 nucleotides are TGTGCCTGGGTCAGGACAAAGGCTGGCTTCGAGCAGTACTTC. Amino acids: CAWVRTKAGFEQYF.

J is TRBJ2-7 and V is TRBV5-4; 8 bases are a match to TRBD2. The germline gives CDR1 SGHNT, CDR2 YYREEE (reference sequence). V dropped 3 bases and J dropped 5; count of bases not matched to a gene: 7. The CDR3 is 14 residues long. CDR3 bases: TGTGCCAGCAGCTCCAGCGGGGGTGGAGACGAGCAGTACTTC. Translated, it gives CASSSSGGGDEQYF.

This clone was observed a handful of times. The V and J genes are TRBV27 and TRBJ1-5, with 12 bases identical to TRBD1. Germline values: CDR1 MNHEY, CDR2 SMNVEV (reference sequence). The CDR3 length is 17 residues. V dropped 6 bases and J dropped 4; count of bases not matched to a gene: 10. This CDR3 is CASSAGTGGAGNQPQHF. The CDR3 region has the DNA TGTGCCAGCAGCGCAGGGACAGGGGGCGCAGGTAATCAGCCCCAGCATTTT.

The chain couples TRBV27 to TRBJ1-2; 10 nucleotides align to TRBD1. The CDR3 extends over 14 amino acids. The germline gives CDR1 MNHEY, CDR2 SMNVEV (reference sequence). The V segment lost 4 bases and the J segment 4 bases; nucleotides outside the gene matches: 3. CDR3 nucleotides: TGTGCCAGCAGTTCGACAGGGGGCCTCTATGGCTACACCTTC. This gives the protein CASSSTGGLYGYTF.

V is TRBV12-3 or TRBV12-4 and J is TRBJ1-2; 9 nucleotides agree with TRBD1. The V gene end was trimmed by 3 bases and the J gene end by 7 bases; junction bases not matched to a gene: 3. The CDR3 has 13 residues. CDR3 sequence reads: CASSFGTGFGYTF. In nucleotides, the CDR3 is TGTGCCAGCAGTTTCGGGACAGGGTTTGGCTACACCTTC.

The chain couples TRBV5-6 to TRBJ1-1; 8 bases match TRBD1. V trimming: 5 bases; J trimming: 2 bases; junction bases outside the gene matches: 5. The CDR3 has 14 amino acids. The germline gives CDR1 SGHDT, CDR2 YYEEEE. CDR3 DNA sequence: TGTGCCAGCAGGCTATCAGGGGGCAACACTGAAGCTTTCTTT. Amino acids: CASRLSGGNTEAFF. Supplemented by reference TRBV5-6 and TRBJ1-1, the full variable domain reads DAGVTQSPTHLIKTRGQQVTLRCSPKSGHDTVSWYQQALGQGPQFIFQYYEEEERQRGNFPDRFSGHQFPNYSSELNVNALLLGDSALYLCASRLSGGNTEAFFGQGTRLTVV.

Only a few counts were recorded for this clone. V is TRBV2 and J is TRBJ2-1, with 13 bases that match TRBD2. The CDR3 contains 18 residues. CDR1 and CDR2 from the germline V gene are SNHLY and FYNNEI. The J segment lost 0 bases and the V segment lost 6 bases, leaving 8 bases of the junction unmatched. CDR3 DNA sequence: TGTGCCAGCAGCGGCGCCGGGACTAGCGGGGTCTCCTACAATGAGCAGTTCTTC. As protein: CASSGAGTSGVSYNEQFF.

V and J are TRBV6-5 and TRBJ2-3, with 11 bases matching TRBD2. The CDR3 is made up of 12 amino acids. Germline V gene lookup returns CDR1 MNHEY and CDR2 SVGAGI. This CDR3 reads CACSGGASAQYF. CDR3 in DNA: TGTGCTTGTAGCGGGGGGGCTTCGGCGCAGTATTTT.

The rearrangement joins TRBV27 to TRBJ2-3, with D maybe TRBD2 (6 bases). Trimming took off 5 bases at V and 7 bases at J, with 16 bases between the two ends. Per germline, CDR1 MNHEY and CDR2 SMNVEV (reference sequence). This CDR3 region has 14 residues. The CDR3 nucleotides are TGTGCCAGCAGTCAAGCGGGCAGTGTATATACGCAGTATTTT. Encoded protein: CASSQAGSVYTQYF.

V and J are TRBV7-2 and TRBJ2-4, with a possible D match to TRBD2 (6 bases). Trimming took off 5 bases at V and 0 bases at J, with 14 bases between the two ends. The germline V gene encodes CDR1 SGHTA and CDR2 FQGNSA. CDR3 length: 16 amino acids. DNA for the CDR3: TGTGCCAGCAGCCAGCCCGGGGGTTTAGCCAAAAACATTCAGTACTTC. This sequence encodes CASSQPGGLAKNIQYF.

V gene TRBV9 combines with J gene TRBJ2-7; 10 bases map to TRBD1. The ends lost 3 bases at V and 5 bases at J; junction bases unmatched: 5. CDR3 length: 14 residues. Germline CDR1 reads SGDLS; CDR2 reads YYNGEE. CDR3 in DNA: TGTGCCAGCAGCGACCGGGACAGGGGTGACGAGCAGTACTTC. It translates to CASSDRDRGDEQYF.

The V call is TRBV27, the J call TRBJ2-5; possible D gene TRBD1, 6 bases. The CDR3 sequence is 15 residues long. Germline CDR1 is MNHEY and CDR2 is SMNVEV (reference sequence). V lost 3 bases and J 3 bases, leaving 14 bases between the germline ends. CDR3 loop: CASSFSRTGKETQYF. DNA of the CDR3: TGTGCCAGCAGTTTCTCCCGTACAGGGAAAGAGACCCAGTACTTC.

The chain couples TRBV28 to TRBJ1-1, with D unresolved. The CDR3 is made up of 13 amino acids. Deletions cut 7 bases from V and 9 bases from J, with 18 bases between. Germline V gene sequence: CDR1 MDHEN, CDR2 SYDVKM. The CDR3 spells CASTPLVAEKAFF. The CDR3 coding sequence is TGTGCCAGCACCCCTTTAGTAGCAGAAAAAGCTTTCTTT.

For the CDR3, the DNA is TGTGCCAGCAGTTGGGGCGAGGGGGCGCGGAACTATGGCTACACCTTC. Amino acids: CASSWGEGARNYGYTF. This chain joins TRBV11-2 and TRBJ1-2; the match to TRBD1 covers 7 bases. The CDR3 totals 16 residues. V lost 6 bases to trimming and J lost 2 bases; unmatched junction nucleotides: 12. From germline, CDR1 is SGHAT and CDR2 FQNNGV.

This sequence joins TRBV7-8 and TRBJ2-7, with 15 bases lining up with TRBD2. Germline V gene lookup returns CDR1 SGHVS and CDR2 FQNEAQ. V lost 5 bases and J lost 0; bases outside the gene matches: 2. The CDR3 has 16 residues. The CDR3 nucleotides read TGTGCCAGCAGCCGGACTAGCGGGAGGGTCTCCTACGAGCAGTACTTC. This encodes CASSRTSGRVSYEQYF.

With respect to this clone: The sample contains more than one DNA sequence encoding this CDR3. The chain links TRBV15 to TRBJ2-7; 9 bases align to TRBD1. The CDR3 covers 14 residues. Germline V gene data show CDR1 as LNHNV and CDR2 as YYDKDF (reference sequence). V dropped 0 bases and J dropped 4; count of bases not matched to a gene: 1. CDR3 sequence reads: CATSREGTGYEQYF. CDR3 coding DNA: TGTGCCACCAGCAGAGAAGGGACAGGGTACGAGCAGTACTTC.

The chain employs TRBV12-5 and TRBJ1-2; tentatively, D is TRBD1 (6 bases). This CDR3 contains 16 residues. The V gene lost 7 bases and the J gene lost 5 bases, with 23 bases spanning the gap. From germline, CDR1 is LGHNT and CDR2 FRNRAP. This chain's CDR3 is CASAIQGGAAGYGYTF. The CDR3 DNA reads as TGTGCTAGTGCCATACAAGGGGGGGCGGCTGGGTATGGCTACACCTTC.

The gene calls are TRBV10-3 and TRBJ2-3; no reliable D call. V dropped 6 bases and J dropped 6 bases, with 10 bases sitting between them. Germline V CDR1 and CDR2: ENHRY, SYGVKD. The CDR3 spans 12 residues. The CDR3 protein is CAIRGSLDTQYF. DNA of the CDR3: TGTGCCATCAGGGGCTCTTTGGATACGCAGTATTTT.

The CDR3 loop is CASSLLAGGNEQFF. In DNA form, the CDR3 reads TGTGCCAGCAGCTTGCTAGCGGGGGGTAATGAGCAGTTCTTC. V usage is TRBV7-3 and J usage is TRBJ2-1; 11 nucleotides align to TRBD2. Germline lookup yields CDR1 SGHTA and CDR2 FQGTGA. The CDR3 is made up of 14 amino acids. Trimming cost V 3 bases and J 7 bases; bases outside gene matches: 2.